Listed below are T cell receptor beta chains from one sample, sequenced in a study of low-dose radiotherapy and immunotherapy resistance in tumors. TCRdb itself ran the reads through MiXCR, one entry per CDR3 protein. The profile shows tens of thousands of distinct CDR3 sequences, about 25% of them singletons. Sample: PBMCs, taken after low-dose radiotherapy plus immunotherapy. The receptors derive from a male donor with prostate cancer. CDR3s leave out the opening cysteine and the closing phenylalanine or tryptophan. Each record gives: V gene, J gene, CDR3 protein.

v_gene: TRBV20-1; j_gene: TRBJ2-2; CDR3aa: SAGSLGGRTGELF
v_gene: TRBV3-1; j_gene: TRBJ2-7; CDR3aa: ASSQDWATFGEQY
v_gene: TRBV5-6; j_gene: TRBJ1-1; CDR3aa: ASSLQGHPTF
v_gene: TRBV19; j_gene: TRBJ2-5; CDR3aa: ASSPWTDQETQY
v_gene: TRBV5-1; j_gene: TRBJ1-2; CDR3aa: ASSNLYGYT
v_gene: TRBV20-1; j_gene: TRBJ2-1; CDR3aa: SARDWRAGGGNEQF
v_gene: TRBV6-2/TRBV6-3; j_gene: TRBJ1-2; CDR3aa: ASSIRHGGYGYT
v_gene: TRBV29-1; j_gene: TRBJ1-2; CDR3aa: SVEVGTGPYGYT
v_gene: TRBV28; j_gene: TRBJ1-6; CDR3aa: ASSLNNSPLH
v_gene: TRBV6-1; j_gene: TRBJ2-3; CDR3aa: ASSDALADTQY
v_gene: TRBV14; j_gene: TRBJ2-5; CDR3aa: ASSQGLAETQY
v_gene: TRBV20-1; j_gene: TRBJ2-7; CDR3aa: SAAGGLGYEQY
v_gene: TRBV5-1; j_gene: TRBJ1-3; CDR3aa: ASSADRAGNTIY
v_gene: TRBV20-1; j_gene: TRBJ1-1; CDR3aa: SARDRRGGPFEAF
v_gene: TRBV23-1; j_gene: TRBJ2-7; CDR3aa: ASSHQPGLVSYEQY
v_gene: TRBV9; j_gene: TRBJ1-3; CDR3aa: ASSLRGVTGNTIY
v_gene: TRBV7-2; j_gene: TRBJ2-3; CDR3aa: ASSFDSGGTDTQY
v_gene: TRBV18; j_gene: TRBJ1-5; CDR3aa: ASSPQDRGGQPQH